Listed here is a single TCR beta chain. The source of the sample is a study of T cell repertoires in cytomegalovirus infection. Per the germline V gene, CDR1 is MGHDK and CDR2 is SYGVNS. The CDR3 has 13 amino acids. V was pared by 7 bases and J by 6 bases, with 12 bases between. TCRdb reprocessed the reads via MiXCR and lists one record per CDR3 protein. The sample lists around 450,000 distinct CDR3 sequences, approximately 31% occurring once. The TCR comes from a human donor in good health (CMV status not recorded). Some clones in this sample may be carry-over from other donors' samples. The chain links TRBV25-1 to TRBJ1-4; D gene ambiguous. The sequenced sample was PBMCs. The CDR3 here is CASIRSVDEKLFF. CDR3 DNA: TGTGCCAGCATCAGGTCTGTAGATGAAAAACTGTTTTTT.